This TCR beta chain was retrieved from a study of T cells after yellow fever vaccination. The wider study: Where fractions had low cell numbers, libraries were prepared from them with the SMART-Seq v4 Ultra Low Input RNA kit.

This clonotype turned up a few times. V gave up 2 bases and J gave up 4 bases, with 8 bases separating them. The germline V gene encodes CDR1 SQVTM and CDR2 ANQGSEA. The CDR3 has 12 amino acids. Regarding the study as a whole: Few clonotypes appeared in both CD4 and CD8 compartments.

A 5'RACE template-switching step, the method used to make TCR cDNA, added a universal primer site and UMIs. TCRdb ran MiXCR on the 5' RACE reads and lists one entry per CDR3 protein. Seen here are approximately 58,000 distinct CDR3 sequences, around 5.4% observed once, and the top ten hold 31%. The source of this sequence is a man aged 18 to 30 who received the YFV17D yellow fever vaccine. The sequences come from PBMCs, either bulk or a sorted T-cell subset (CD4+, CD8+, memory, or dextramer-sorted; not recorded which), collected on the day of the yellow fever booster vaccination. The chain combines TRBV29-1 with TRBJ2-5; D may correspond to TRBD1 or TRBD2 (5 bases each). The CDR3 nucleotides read TGCAGCGTTGAAAGGGACGCAGAGACCCAGTACTTC. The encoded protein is CSVERDAETQYF.